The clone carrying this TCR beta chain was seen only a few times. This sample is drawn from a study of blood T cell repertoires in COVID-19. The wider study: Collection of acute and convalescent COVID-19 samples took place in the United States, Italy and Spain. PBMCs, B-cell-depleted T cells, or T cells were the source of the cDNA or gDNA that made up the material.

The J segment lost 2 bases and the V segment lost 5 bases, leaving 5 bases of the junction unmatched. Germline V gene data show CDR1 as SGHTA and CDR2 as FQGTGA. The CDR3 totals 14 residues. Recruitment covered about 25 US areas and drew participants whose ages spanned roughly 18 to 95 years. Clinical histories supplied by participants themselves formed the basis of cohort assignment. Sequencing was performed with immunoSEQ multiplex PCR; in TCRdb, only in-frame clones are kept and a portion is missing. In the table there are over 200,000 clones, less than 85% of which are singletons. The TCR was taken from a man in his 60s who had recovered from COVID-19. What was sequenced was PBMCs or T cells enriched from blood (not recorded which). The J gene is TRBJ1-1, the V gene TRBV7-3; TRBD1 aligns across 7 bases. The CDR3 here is CASSPQGGNTEAFF. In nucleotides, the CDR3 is TGTGCCAGCAGCCCCCAGGGGGGTAACACTGAAGCTTTCTTT.